One sample yielded the 25 T cell receptor beta chains listed below, sequenced in a study of blood T cell repertoires in COVID-19. Produced via immunoSEQ multiplex PCR; TCRdb's table is partial and in-frame only. The data show over 250,000 clones, about 88% seen once. Input material: PBMCs or T cells enriched from blood (not recorded which). These TCRs come from a woman aged 60-75 years in a cohort exposed to, infected with or recovered from COVID-19 (not recorded which).

The sample holds a few counts of this clone. The chain employs TRBV2 and TRBJ2-3, with D tentatively TRBD2 (6 bases). Germline CDR1 reads SNHLY; CDR2 reads FYNNEI. V gave up 6 bases and J gave up 0 bases, with 10 bases separating them. This CDR3 is built from 14 residues. Here the CDR3 DNA reads TGTGCCAGCAGGGACTACTCTAGCACAGATACGCAGTATTTT. Translating it yields CASRDYSSTDTQYF.

The chain is built from TRBV6-2 or TRBV6-3 and TRBJ2-2, with D possibly being TRBD1 (5 bases). CDR1 and CDR2 (germline): MNHEY, SVGEGT. CDR3 length: 15 residues. Trimming took off 0 bases at V and 6 bases at J, with 11 bases between the two ends. CDR3 nucleotides: TGTGCCAGCAGTTACTCCGCGGACAACGCCGGGGAGCTGTTTTTT. It specifies CASSYSADNAGELFF.

The V and J genes are TRBV5-1 and TRBJ2-2, with 7 bases identical to TRBD1. There are 15 residues in the CDR3. CDR1 is SGHRS and CDR2 is YFSETQ in the germline V gene. V trimming: 3 bases; J trimming: 3 bases; junction bases outside the gene matches: 5. This chain's CDR3 is CASSWPQGDTGELFF. The CDR3, as DNA: TGCGCCAGCAGCTGGCCTCAGGGGGACACCGGGGAGCTGTTTTTT.

The chain combines TRBV7-3 with TRBJ2-5, with a possible D match to TRBD2 (5 bases). Trimming removed 2 bases at V and 4 bases at J, with 8 bases between. The CDR3 is 13 amino acids. Germline-derived CDR1 and CDR2 are SGHTA and FQGTGA. As DNA, the CDR3 is TGTGCCAGCAGCTTATCCCGGGGAGAGACCCAGTACTTC. Its translation: CASSLSRGETQYF.

The V call is TRBV30, the J call TRBJ1-1; 8 nucleotides align to TRBD1. Germline assignment: CDR1 GTSNPN and CDR2 SVGIG (reference sequence). The CDR3 is 15 residues long. The V and J ends lost 0 bases and 4 bases, in that order; junction bases with no gene match: 7. CDR3 residues: CAWSVAGGRGTEAFF. CDR3 sequence (DNA): TGTGCCTGGAGTGTAGCAGGGGGCAGGGGCACTGAAGCTTTCTTT.

The CDR3, as DNA: TGTGCCAGCAGTTTATTCGCACTAGCGGCGGACAATGAGCAGTTCTTC. This encodes CASSLFALAADNEQFF. The chain joins TRBV27 to TRBJ2-1, with TRBD2 matching 8 bases. The CDR3 covers 16 residues. Trimming took 1 base from V and 5 from J; bases not matched to a gene: 7. Germline CDR1 reads MNHEY; CDR2 reads SMNVEV (reference sequence).

This clone was seen only once. The chain combines TRBV30 with TRBJ2-7; D not resolved. Looked up from germline, CDR1 is GTSNPN and CDR2 is SVGIG (reference sequence). V shed 1 base and J shed 0 bases, with 13 bases lying between them. This CDR3 spans 15 amino acids. The CDR3 protein is CAWSGDIRSSYEQYF. CDR3 nucleotides: TGTGCCTGGAGTGGAGACATCCGAAGCTCCTACGAGCAGTACTTC. The entire variable domain, with the rest obtained from reference TRBV30 and TRBJ2-7, is as follows: SQTIHQWPATLVQPVGSPLSLECTVEGTSNPNLYWYRQAAGRGLQLLFYSVGIGQISSEVPQNLSASRPQDRQFILSSKKLLLSDSGFYLCAWSGDIRSSYEQYFGPGTRLTVT.

This CDR3 reads CASSPDSLPYEQYF. Here the CDR3 DNA reads TGTGCCAGCAGCCCGGATAGCCTACCCTACGAGCAGTACTTC. The chain links TRBV7-6 to TRBJ2-7; D is undetermined. The ends were cut back, 5 bases at V and 2 bases at J, with 13 bases in the middle. The germline V gene encodes CDR1 SGHVS and CDR2 FNYEAQ. CDR3 length equals 14 residues.

The chain uses TRBV7-2 and TRBJ2-5; D is uncertain. This CDR3 has 15 amino acids. Between the trimmed V and J ends, which lost 5 bases and 4 bases, there was a span of 17 bases. Germline V gene sequence: CDR1 SGHTA, CDR2 FQGNSA. DNA for the CDR3: TGTGCCAGCAGCCCCCCTAAGGCAGGTCTAGAGACCCAGTACTTC. It codes for CASSPPKAGLETQYF.

The genes are TRBV21-1 and TRBJ2-7; the D call in the table, TRBD2, was not verified against the DNA. TRBV21-1 is marked as a pseudogene. The CDR3 has 16 residues. The CDR3 DNA sequence: TGTGCCAGCAGCAAAGGGCTAGCGGGAGTCTCGTACGAGCAGTACTTC. Residues: CASSKGLAGVSYEQYF.

This rearrangement joins TRBV6-6 to TRBJ1-2; 7 positions match TRBD1. The CDR3 loop spans 14 amino acids. With V trimmed by 2 bases and J by 2 bases, 2 bases remained unmatched. CDR1 and CDR2 (germline): MNHNY, SVGAGI (reference sequence). CDR3 nucleotide sequence: TGTGCCAGCAGTTACCCGGGACAGAACTATGGCTACACCTTC. As protein: CASSYPGQNYGYTF.

Details on this clone: One end of the junction does not line up with germline, which may come from a read error. The rearrangement links TRBV18 to TRBJ1-5, with D perhaps TRBD1 (6 bases). The germline CDR1 and CDR2 sequences are KGHSH and LQKENI. This CDR3 is built from 14 residues. DNA of the CDR3: TGTGCCAGCTCCCCACCAGGGGCTTCTCAGCCCCAGCATTTT. Protein product: CASSPPGASQPQHF.

The chain couples TRBV28 to TRBJ1-3; D is perhaps TRBD1 (6 bases). Germline V CDR1 and CDR2: MDHEN, SYDVKM. CDR3 size: 16 residues. V gave up 3 bases and J gave up 0 bases, with 12 bases separating them. The CDR3 sequence is CASSLRQGYSGNTIYF. For the CDR3, the DNA is TGTGCCAGCAGTTTGCGGCAGGGGTACTCTGGAAACACCATATATTTT.

J is TRBJ2-2 and V is TRBV3-1 (or the pseudogene TRBV3-2); D possibly corresponds to TRBD2 (5 bases). Per the germline V gene, CDR1 is LGHDT and CDR2 is YNNKEL (reference sequence). Trimming left V 3 bases short and J 6 bases short, with 17 bases between. CDR3 length: 16 amino acids. In DNA, the CDR3 is TGTGCCAGCAGCCAGGCCGGGCTAGAGGGATCCGGGGAGCTGTTTTTT. This sequence encodes CASSQAGLEGSGELFF.

V gene TRBV19 combines with J gene TRBJ1-2, with D maybe TRBD1 (5 bases). Per germline, CDR1 LNHDA and CDR2 SQIVND (reference sequence). V was cut by 1 base and J by 2 bases, with 17 bases left in between. The CDR3 loop spans 17 amino acids. CDR3 coding DNA: TGTGCCAGTAGTATAGGTTTCTCGTACGCAGGGAACTATGGCTACACCTTC. Its protein is CASSIGFSYAGNYGYTF.

The chain combines TRBV29-1 with TRBJ2-1; D is undetermined. Germline CDR1 is SQVTM and CDR2 is ANQGSEA. Trimming took 0 bases from V and 4 from J, leaving 13 bases between them. The length of the CDR3 is 15 residues. DNA of the CDR3: TGCAGCGTTGAAGATACGAGGCAGTCTTACAATGAGCAGTTCTTC. Translation gives CSVEDTRQSYNEQFF.

The rearrangement uses TRBV2 and TRBJ2-1; 7 bases match TRBD2. The V and J ends lost 5 bases and 6 bases, in that order; junction bases with no gene match: 7. Germline-derived CDR1 and CDR2 are SNHLY and FYNNEI. The CDR3 loop spans 14 amino acids. CDR3 region: CASSPTTSVNEQFF. CDR3 nucleotide sequence: TGTGCCAGCAGTCCCACCACTAGCGTCAATGAGCAGTTCTTC.

V gene TRBV9 combines with J gene TRBJ2-3, with 7 bases that match TRBD1. Germline V gives CDR1 SGDLS, CDR2 YYNGEE. V dropped 3 bases and J dropped 10; count of bases not matched to a gene: 5. The CDR3 spans 12 residues. The CDR3 sequence: CASSAQGPPQYF. The DNA of the CDR3 is TGTGCCAGCAGCGCACAGGGGCCGCCGCAGTATTTT.

This chain joins TRBV27 and TRBJ1-2, with a tentative D call TRBD1 (5 bases). Germline V gene sequence: CDR1 MNHEY, CDR2 SMNVEV (reference sequence). The germline V and J ends were trimmed by 3 bases and 2 bases, with 7 bases remaining between them. This CDR3 region has 13 residues. CDR3 sequence (DNA): TGTGCCAGCAGTTTCGCAGGGAACTATGGCTACACCTTC. Amino acid sequence: CASSFAGNYGYTF.

The rearrangement links TRBV18 to TRBJ2-7; the match to TRBD1 covers 8 bases. Germline values: CDR1 KGHSH, CDR2 LQKENI. V shed 3 bases and J 2 bases; nucleotides not matched to a gene: 6. CDR3 length: 15 amino acids. The CDR3 loop reads CASSPGQGNPYEQYF. CDR3 DNA sequence: TGTGCCAGCTCACCTGGACAGGGCAATCCCTACGAGCAGTACTTC.

The V call is TRBV2, the J call TRBJ1-6; TRBD1 might be the D (6 bases). The CDR3 runs to 13 residues. Trimming shortened V by 6 bases and J by 10 bases, and 13 bases separated the two germline ends. CDR1 is SNHLY, CDR2 FYNNEI, per germline. CDR3 residues: CASRKDSGSPLHF. The CDR3 nucleotides read TGTGCCAGCAGGAAGGACAGCGGATCACCCCTCCACTTT.

This chain connects TRBV4-1 to TRBJ2-7; 7 bases are a match to TRBD1. Germline CDR1 MGHRA, CDR2 YSYEKL. Unmatched junction bases numbered 5, after V lost 1 base and J lost 5 bases. CDR3 size: 14 residues. The CDR3, as DNA: TGCGCCAGCAGCCAAGGGCAGGGGGTGGACGAGCAGTACTTC. It translates to CASSQGQGVDEQYF.

This clone came up once. The chain employs TRBV21-1 and TRBJ2-1; TRBD1, the table's D call, was not compared with the DNA. TRBV21-1 is termed a pseudogene. The CDR3 loop spans 18 amino acids. The CDR3 loop is CASSRGQGIIRYYNEQFF. The CDR3 bases are TGTGCCAGCAGCAGGGGACAGGGGATTATTAGGTACTACAATGAGCAGTTCTTC.

This chain uses TRBV5-1 with TRBJ2-5; possible D gene TRBD2, 5 bases. The CDR3 is 14 residues long. Trimming left V 0 bases short and J 5 bases short, with 11 bases between. The germline gives CDR1 SGHRS, CDR2 YFSETQ. CDR3 nucleotides: TGCGCCAGCAGCTTGGGGGGAGACGGGGAGACCCAGTACTTC. Protein sequence: CASSLGGDGETQYF.

The V call is TRBV4-1, the J call TRBJ2-1; 16 bases align to TRBD2. Trimming at V came to 2 bases and at J to 3 bases, leaving 7 bases not matched to a gene. The length of the CDR3 is 19 residues. CDR1 is MGHRA, CDR2 YSYEKL, per germline. CDR3 in DNA: TGCGCCAGCAGCCAAATGGGACTAGCGGGAGGGCCTGGCTACAATGAGCAGTTCTTC. Translated: CASSQMGLAGGPGYNEQFF.